Below are 25 T cell receptor beta chains sequenced from a single sample in a study of cytomegalovirus exposure and HLA in healthy donors. Using immunoSEQ multiplex PCR, the repertoire was profiled, and TCRdb retains in-frame clones only, with some absent. Of 170,000 or so clones in the sample, 65% to 85% are singletons; the top ten hold approximately 3%. Sequenced input: PBMCs. Receptors originate from a woman aged 18-29 years in good health and CMV-seropositive.

The J gene is TRBJ2-1, the V gene TRBV11-3; the D gene is possibly TRBD2 (5 bases). CDR1 SGHNT and CDR2 YENEEA come from the germline V gene. Deletions cut 2 bases from V and 9 bases from J, with 11 bases between. There are 13 residues in the CDR3. The CDR3 region has the DNA TGTGCCAGCAGCTTAAGTCGCCGGGGTGAGCAGTTCTTC. It encodes CASSLSRRGEQFF.

The V gene is TRBV5-6, the J gene TRBJ2-7; 7 positions match TRBD2. Germline V gene data show CDR1 as SGHDT and CDR2 as YYEEEE. With 3 bases clipped from V and 1 base from J, the junction kept 1 base outside the gene matches. This CDR3 has 13 residues. The CDR3 loop is CASSYGGSYEQYF. CDR3 bases: TGTGCCAGCAGCTACGGGGGGTCCTACGAGCAGTACTTC.

The gene calls are TRBV25-1 and TRBJ1-1; 7 bases align to TRBD1. This CDR3 spans 13 amino acids. The V segment lost 8 bases and the J segment 6 bases; nucleotides outside the gene matches: 9. Germline CDR1 and CDR2: MGHDK and SYGVNS. CDR3 in DNA: TGTGCCAGCGCAAACAGGGGAACCCCTGAAGCTTTCTTT. Its protein product is CASANRGTPEAFF. Full variable domain (remainder filled in from reference TRBV25-1 and TRBJ1-1): EADIYQTPRYLVIGTGKKITLECSQTMGHDKMYWYQQDPGMELHLIHYSYGVNSTEKGDLSSESTVSRIRTEHFPLTLESARPSHTSQYLCASANRGTPEAFFGQGTRLTVV.

This rearrangement joins TRBV6-5 to TRBJ2-7; D call uncertain. Germline values: CDR1 MNHEY, CDR2 SVGAGI. CDR3 length equals 13 residues. Between the trimmed V and J ends, which lost 8 bases and 5 bases, there was a span of 16 bases. Here the CDR3 DNA reads TGTGCCAGCGTTAGCCCCAGTAACCACGAGCAGTACTTC. Residues: CASVSPSNHEQYF.

The chain recombines TRBV4-1 with TRBJ1-2; no reliable D call. The germline CDR1 and CDR2 sequences are MGHRA and YSYEKL. The CDR3 length is 16 residues. Deletions cut 1 base from V and 6 bases from J, with 18 bases between. Here the CDR3 DNA reads TGCGCCAGCAGCCAAGTCCCCCAGGCTTCGAACAATGGCTACACCTTC. Translation: CASSQVPQASNNGYTF.

The rearrangement links TRBV6-6 to TRBJ2-3, with TRBD1 identical over 9 bases. Germline CDR1 reads MNHNY; CDR2 reads SVGAGI (reference sequence). J was trimmed by 3 bases and V by 5 bases; bases with no gene match: 9. The CDR3 consists of 16 residues. This chain's CDR3 is CASSPSGTGLTDTQYF. The CDR3 region has the DNA TGTGCCAGCAGTCCATCCGGGACAGGGTTAACAGATACGCAGTATTTT.

The chain links TRBV7-8 to TRBJ2-6, with a weak D call TRBD1 (6 bases). Trimming stripped 4 bases from V and 3 bases from J, with 10 bases between. The CDR3 loop spans 15 amino acids. Germline values: CDR1 SGHVS, CDR2 FQNEAQ. The CDR3 loop reads CASSSRGGGANVLTF. The CDR3 nucleotides are TGTGCCAGCAGCTCCAGGGGCGGTGGGGCCAACGTCCTGACTTTC.

Only a few counts were recorded for this clone. The V gene is TRBV9, the J gene TRBJ2-3, with TRBD2 as a possible D gene (6 bases). V was clipped by 0 bases and J by 5 bases, with 16 bases between them. The CDR3 sequence is 16 residues long. Germline loops: CDR1 SGDLS, CDR2 YYNGEE. This CDR3 reads CASSVAVGGALDTQYF. CDR3 nucleotides: TGTGCCAGCAGCGTAGCGGTTGGAGGGGCCCTAGATACGCAGTATTTT.

The rearrangement links TRBV5-6 to TRBJ1-4; D remains ambiguous. Germline CDR1 reads SGHDT; CDR2 reads YYEEEE. Between the trimmed V and J ends, which lost 1 base and 0 bases, there was a span of 10 bases. The CDR3 length is 16 residues. The DNA for the CDR3 is TGTGCCAGCAGCTTGTTTTACCGAGCAACTAATGAAAAACTGTTTTTT. It codes for CASSLFYRATNEKLFF.

This rearrangement joins TRBV4-1 to TRBJ1-1; D is ambiguous. Germline V gives CDR1 MGHRA, CDR2 YSYEKL. Deletions cut 2 bases from V and 7 bases from J, with 14 bases between. CDR3 length equals 14 residues. The CDR3 is CASSQTTHRFEAFF. CDR3 bases: TGCGCCAGCAGCCAAACTACGCATCGGTTTGAAGCTTTCTTT.

The V gene is TRBV19, the J gene TRBJ1-2; D is unclear. Per germline, CDR1 LNHDA and CDR2 SQIVND (reference sequence). With 3 bases removed from V and 4 bases from J, the gap between germline ends came to 3 bases. The CDR3 totals 11 residues. The CDR3 coding sequence is TGTGCCAGTAGTATCGTCTATGGCTACACCTTC. Translation gives CASSIVYGYTF.

This clone was counted only a few times. This sequence joins TRBV7-7 and TRBJ1-5, with a weak D call TRBD1 (5 bases). Trimming took 6 bases from V and 6 from J, leaving 9 bases between them. CDR3 size: 12 residues. CDR1 SSHAT and CDR2 FNYEAQ come from the germline V gene (reference sequence). CDR3 nucleotide sequence: TGTGCCAGCAGAATAGGGGTTCAGCCCCAGCATTTT. Its protein product is CASRIGVQPQHF.

The J gene is TRBJ1-1, the V gene TRBV6-6; TRBD1 matches at 9 bases. The CDR3 totals 14 residues. V shed 8 bases, J shed 0 bases, and the junction held 4 bases outside the gene matches. Looked up from germline, CDR1 is MNHNY and CDR2 is SVGAGI (reference sequence). The CDR3 DNA reads TGTGCCAGCCAACAGGGGGCCATGAACACTGAAGCTTTCTTT. Protein sequence: CASQQGAMNTEAFF.

The chain combines TRBV29-1 with TRBJ2-1; 9 bases map to TRBD2. After removal of 7 bases from V and 5 bases from J, the junction contained 9 bases not matched to a gene. The CDR3 consists of 14 residues. Germline V gives CDR1 SQVTM, CDR2 ANQGSEA. The CDR3 sequence is CSGVVVAGDNEQFF. DNA for the CDR3: TGCAGCGGAGTGGTAGTAGCGGGGGACAATGAGCAGTTCTTC.

Of note for this clone: Other DNA sequences of this sample code for an identical CDR3. The chain is built from TRBV19 and TRBJ1-2; the match to TRBD1 covers 8 bases. Germline V gene data show CDR1 as LNHDA and CDR2 as SQIVND (reference sequence). The trim removed 5 bases at V and 5 bases at J, leaving 4 bases unmatched. The CDR3 loop spans 13 amino acids. CDR3 in amino acids: CASSLGQGYGYTF. DNA of the CDR3: TGTGCCAGTAGTCTTGGACAGGGATATGGCTACACCTTC.

The chain joins TRBV19 to TRBJ1-3, with 8 bases identical to TRBD1. The CDR3 is made up of 15 amino acids. Trimming removed 5 bases from V and 4 bases from J; junction bases left unmatched: 7. Per germline, CDR1 LNHDA and CDR2 SQIVND (reference sequence). The CDR3 DNA sequence: TGTGCCAGTAGTCCGGTCAGGGGGCTCGGAAACACCATATATTTT. It is translated as CASSPVRGLGNTIYF. Drawing the rest from reference TRBV19 and TRBJ1-3, the complete variable domain is DGGITQSPKYLFRKEGQNVTLSCEQNLNHDAMYWYRQDPGQGLRLIYYSQIVNDFQKGDIAEGYSVSREKKESFPLTVTSAQKNPTAFYLCASSPVRGLGNTIYFGEGSWLTVV.

J is TRBJ2-3 and V is TRBV5-1; D unclear. Germline-derived CDR1 and CDR2 are SGHRS and YFSETQ. V was pared by 0 bases and J by 2 bases, with 16 bases between. The CDR3 loop spans 17 amino acids. The CDR3 spells CASSLGSILVTTDTQYF. The CDR3 region has the DNA TGCGCCAGCAGCTTGGGGTCTATTCTAGTCACCACAGATACGCAGTATTTT.

The J gene is TRBJ2-5, the V gene TRBV9, with TRBD2 identical over 11 bases. Germline values: CDR1 SGDLS, CDR2 YYNGEE. V dropped 0 bases and J dropped 2; count of bases not matched to a gene: 6. This CDR3 contains 17 residues. CDR3 residues: CASSVGGRLAGQETQYF. CDR3 DNA sequence: TGTGCCAGCAGCGTAGGGGGGAGACTAGCGGGACAAGAGACCCAGTACTTC.

This rearrangement joins TRBV9 to TRBJ2-7; D possibly corresponds to TRBD1 (5 bases). Trimming took 0 bases from V and 5 from J, leaving 6 bases between them. Germline CDR1 is SGDLS and CDR2 is YYNGEE. The CDR3 consists of 12 residues. The CDR3 protein is CASSVGQNEQYF. In DNA, the CDR3 is TGTGCCAGCAGCGTAGGACAGAACGAGCAGTACTTC.

V and J are TRBV7-8 and TRBJ2-5; 11 bases map to TRBD2. V lost 4 bases and J lost 3; bases outside the gene matches: 7. Germline assignment: CDR1 SGHVS and CDR2 FQNEAQ. This CDR3 has 16 amino acids. CDR3 protein: CASSSETSGVKETQYF. The CDR3, as DNA: TGTGCCAGCAGCTCCGAGACTAGCGGGGTCAAAGAGACCCAGTACTTC. Full variable domain (missing parts from reference TRBV7-8 and TRBJ2-5): GAGVSQSPRYKVAKRGQDVALRCDPISGHVSLFWYQQALGQGPEFLTYFQNEAQLDKSGLPSDRFFAERPEGSVSTLKIQRTQQEDSAVYLCASSSETSGVKETQYFGPGTRLLVL.

The chain links TRBV5-5 to TRBJ1-2; 9 nucleotides match TRBD1. The CDR3 extends over 13 amino acids. Germline loops: CDR1 SGHKS, CDR2 YYEKEE (reference sequence). V lost 4 bases and J lost 8; bases outside the gene matches: 6. CDR3 amino acids: CASSPGTGSGYTF. The CDR3 nucleotides are TGTGCCAGCAGCCCAGGGACAGGGTCCGGCTACACCTTC.

The V call is TRBV2, the J call TRBJ2-3; 11 bases match TRBD2. Losses at the gene ends were 8 bases for V and 2 bases for J; bases not matched to a gene: 9. The CDR3 runs to 16 residues. The V gene's germline CDR1 is SNHLY and CDR2 FYNNEI. CDR3 region: CASSKPTSGVTDTQYF. The DNA for the CDR3 is TGTGCCAGCTCCAAACCGACTAGCGGGGTCACAGATACGCAGTATTTT.

The V and J genes are TRBV29-1 and TRBJ1-2; 8 nucleotides match TRBD1. CDR3 length: 13 residues. The germline V gene has CDR1 SQVTM and CDR2 ANQGSEA. Trimming took 7 bases from V and 4 from J; bases not matched to a gene: 8. CDR3 sequence: CSAADRGPYGYTF. The DNA for the CDR3 is TGCAGCGCCGCAGACAGGGGTCCCTATGGCTACACCTTC.

The chain is built from TRBV6-1 and TRBJ1-6; D is possibly TRBD1 (6 bases). This CDR3 has 15 amino acids. V was trimmed by 4 bases and J by 3 bases, leaving 10 bases between them. Germline V CDR1 and CDR2: MNHNS, SASEGT. The CDR3: CASSAQGSYNSPLHF. CDR3 coding DNA: TGTGCCAGCAGTGCACAGGGAAGCTATAATTCACCCCTCCACTTT.

The chain links TRBV5-1 to TRBJ2-3; D is possibly TRBD1 (5 bases). Germline assignment: CDR1 SGHRS and CDR2 YFSETQ. This CDR3 region has 12 residues. The V end was cut by 0 bases, the J end by 6 bases, with 5 bases between. CDR3 DNA: TGCGCCAGCAGCTTGGAGGGGGATACGCAGTATTTT. This gives the protein CASSLEGDTQYF.